One and the same sample provided the 14 T cell receptor beta chains below, sequenced in a study of CD8 T cells in Susac syndrome. RNA, at about 0.45 to 1 ug, was reverse transcribed with random hexamers. TCRdb reprocessed the immunoSEQ multiplex PCR reads via MiXCR and lists one record per CDR3 protein. The table shows nearly 200,000 distinct CDR3 sequences, with roughly 96% occurring only once. The material sequenced was CD4+ T cells from PBMCs. The receptors here all came from a human donor with multiple sclerosis.

The chain combines TRBV20-1 with TRBJ2-7, with D maybe TRBD1 (6 bases). Trimming removed 6 bases from V and 1 base from J, with 13 bases in between. The CDR3 is 13 amino acids. CDR1 DFQATT and CDR2 SNEGSKA come from the germline V gene (reference sequence). The CDR3 DNA follows: TGCAGTGCGGAAAGCAGGGGATCCTACGAGCAGTACTTC. Protein: CSAESRGSYEQYF.

The chain has TRBV20-1 and TRBJ1-5, with unresolved D. The V gene's germline CDR1 is DFQATT and CDR2 SNEGSKA (reference sequence). The CDR3 sequence is 13 residues long. The CDR3 bases are TGCAGCGCGATAGGAGGTCTAAATCAGCCCCAGCATTTT. Translating it yields CSAIGGLNQPQHF.

This chain joins TRBV30 and TRBJ1-1, with D possibly being TRBD1 (5 bases). The CDR3 spans 14 residues. Germline V gene data show CDR1 as GTSNPN and CDR2 as SVGIG (reference sequence). V was cut by 2 bases and J by 3 bases, with 13 bases left in between. The CDR3 reads CAWSSDLGDTEAFF. The CDR3 bases are TGTGCCTGGAGTTCGGACCTGGGGGACACTGAAGCTTTCTTT.

The V call is TRBV20-1, the J call TRBJ2-5; 14 bases agree with TRBD2. V dropped 4 bases and J dropped 4; count of bases not matched to a gene: 14. CDR3 length: 18 amino acids. The germline V gene encodes CDR1 DFQATT and CDR2 SNEGSKA (reference sequence). As DNA, the CDR3 is TGCAGTGCTACTAGGACGACTAGCGGGAGGGCCTTTGGAGAGACCCAGTACTTC. It yields the protein CSATRTTSGRAFGETQYF.

This sequence joins TRBV6-5 and TRBJ2-3, with TRBD1 identical over 7 bases. V dropped 6 bases and J dropped 7; count of bases not matched to a gene: 10. CDR3 length: 14 residues. Germline V gives CDR1 MNHEY, CDR2 SVGAGI. The CDR3 spells CASSSADRSYTQYF. The CDR3 DNA follows: TGTGCCAGCAGCTCTGCGGACAGGAGCTATACGCAGTATTTT.

The CDR3 loop is CASRREGLGRGYTF. The CDR3 DNA reads TGTGCCAGCAGACGGGAGGGACTGGGGCGTGGCTACACCTTC. The rearrangement links TRBV25-1 to TRBJ1-2; TRBD1 might be the D (5 bases). Per the germline V gene, CDR1 is MGHDK and CDR2 is SYGVNS. The length of the CDR3 is 14 residues. The V gene lost 6 bases and the J gene lost 7 bases, with 18 bases spanning the gap.

The chain joins TRBV25-1 to TRBJ1-2; D not certain. Between the trimmed V and J ends, which lost 4 bases and 2 bases, there was a span of 11 bases. The CDR3 is made up of 14 amino acids. The V gene's germline CDR1 is MGHDK and CDR2 SYGVNS. The CDR3: CASSVLAGNYGYTF. The CDR3 DNA follows: TGTGCCAGCAGTGTCCTAGCCGGGAACTATGGCTACACCTTC.

V usage is TRBV7-9 and J usage is TRBJ2-1; 9 nucleotides line up with TRBD1. Germline V gene data show CDR1 as SEHNR and CDR2 as FQNEAQ (reference sequence). The trim removed 6 bases at V and 5 bases at J, leaving 5 bases unmatched. The CDR3 is made up of 14 amino acids. CDR3 region: CASRWTGANNEQFF. DNA of the CDR3: TGTGCCAGCAGGTGGACAGGGGCGAACAATGAGCAGTTCTTC.

The rearrangement uses TRBV29-1 and TRBJ2-7; D is perhaps TRBD1 or TRBD2 (5 bases each). V shed 5 bases and J shed 0 bases, with 14 bases lying between them. Germline assignment: CDR1 SQVTM and CDR2 ANQGSEA. CDR3 length: 14 residues. In nucleotides, the CDR3 is TGCAGCGTTAGAGATTGGGGGAGCTCCTACGAGCAGTACTTC. It yields the protein CSVRDWGSSYEQYF.

CDR3 coding DNA: TGTGCCGGGTCCCTCTCTGGGGCCAACGTCCTGACTTTC. This codes for CAGSLSGANVLTF. This sequence joins TRBV30 and TRBJ2-6; D is unclear. Germline CDR1 is GTSNPN and CDR2 is SVGIG (reference sequence). The CDR3 extends over 13 amino acids. Trimming left V 8 bases short and J 0 bases short, with 8 bases between.

CDR3 residues: CASRTGTSGVSEQFF. The CDR3 nucleotides are TGTGCCAGCAGAACCGGGACTAGCGGGGTGAGTGAGCAGTTCTTC. The gene calls are TRBV12-3 or TRBV12-4 and TRBJ2-1; 13 bases agree with TRBD2. Trimming at V came to 6 bases and at J to 9 bases, leaving 8 bases not matched to a gene. The CDR3 runs to 15 residues.

The chain couples TRBV27 to TRBJ2-1, with D unclear. The germline CDR1 and CDR2 sequences are MNHEY and SMNVEV (reference sequence). This CDR3 is built from 17 residues. The V end was cut by 6 bases, the J end by 0 bases, with 18 bases between. The CDR3 here is CASSLTWVKSSYNEQFF. CDR3 coding DNA: TGTGCCAGCAGCCTCACGTGGGTGAAGAGCTCCTACAATGAGCAGTTCTTC.

The chain has TRBV9 and TRBJ2-1, with D maybe TRBD1 (6 bases). Trimming removed 2 bases from V and 2 bases from J, with 17 bases in between. Germline V gene lookup returns CDR1 SGDLS and CDR2 YYNGEE. The CDR3 has 17 amino acids. The DNA for the CDR3 is TGTGCCAGCAGCGTTTTACCGGGGCAGGGGACCTACAATGAGCAGTTCTTC. Translation gives CASSVLPGQGTYNEQFF.

The chain employs TRBV20-1 and TRBJ2-5; no clear D. From germline, CDR1 is DFQATT and CDR2 SNEGSKA (reference sequence). This CDR3 region has 12 residues. The germline V and J ends were trimmed by 6 bases and 2 bases, with 10 bases remaining between them. The CDR3: CSARTAQETQYF. The CDR3 nucleotides read TGCAGTGCGCGGACGGCACAAGAGACCCAGTACTTC.